These T cell receptor beta chains were read from a single sample in a study of T cells in narcolepsy. Generated by immunoSEQ multiplex PCR, the TCRdb table keeps only in-frame clones and is missing some. The repertoire consists of about 22,000 clones, with 75% to 85% occurring once and the leading ten covering roughly 4.1%. Sequencing was done on a sample of memory (CD45RA-) CD4+ T cells from blood. These receptors originate from a human donor in good health. CDR3s include the opening cysteine and the closing phenylalanine or tryptophan. A D gene is named only where the DNA matches it firmly. The size of a clone is reported for some rows only, either as once, few or many, or as a class for expanded clones.

D	V	J	size	CDR3	DNA
-	TRBV27	TRBJ2-7	-	CASSPLTQSSYEQYF	TGTGCCAGCAGTCCCTTAACACAGAGCTCCTACGAGCAGTACTTC
-	TRBV18	TRBJ2-1	few	CASSPQTLSSYNEQFF	TGTGCCAGCTCGCCCCAGACTCTCAGCTCCTACAATGAGCAGTTCTTC
-	TRBV12-5	TRBJ2-1	-	CASGLWEQFF	TGTGCTAGTGGTTTGTGGGAGCAGTTCTTC
-	TRBV11-3	TRBJ2-5	-	CASGRQNQETQYF	TGTGCCAGCGGTCGACAGAACCAAGAGACCCAGTACTTC
-	TRBV5-1	TRBJ2-3	-	CASSYNSDTQYF	TGCGCCAGCAGCTACAACTCGGATACGCAGTATTTT
-	TRBV11-2	TRBJ2-2	-	CASSLTGSNTGELFF	TGTGCCAGCAGCTTGACAGGCTCGAACACCGGGGAGCTGTTTTTT
TRBD1	TRBV15	TRBJ2-3	-	CATSRDPRGKTDTQYF	TGTGCCACCAGCAGAGATCCCAGGGGGAAAACAGATACGCAGTATTTT
TRBD1	TRBV6-1	TRBJ2-1	-	CASSEGQGGYNEQFF	TGTGCCAGCAGTGAGGGACAGGGGGGCTACAATGAGCAGTTCTTC
-	TRBV7-5	TRBJ2-2	-	CARSDLGLAGVVGELFF	TGTGCCAGAAGCGACCTAGGGCTAGCGGGGGTTGTCGGGGAGCTGTTTTTT
-	TRBV7-9	TRBJ1-2	-	CASSFGDQDGYTF	TGTGCCAGCAGCTTTGGGGATCAGGATGGCTACACCTTC
-	TRBV5-1	TRBJ2-2	-	CASSLVGGKNTGELFF	TGCGCCAGCAGCTTGGTGGGCGGAAAGAACACCGGGGAGCTGTTTTTT
TRBD1	TRBV5-1	TRBJ1-2	-	CASSSGTVNYGYTF	TGCGCCAGCAGCTCAGGGACAGTTAACTATGGCTACACCTTC
-	TRBV11-2	TRBJ2-7	-	CASSSQGTYEQYF	TGTGCCAGCAGCTCCCAGGGGACCTACGAGCAGTACTTC
-	TRBV5-4	TRBJ2-1	-	CASNRGSSYNEQFF	TGTGCCAGCAACCGGGGGAGCTCCTACAATGAGCAGTTCTTC
-	TRBV5-8	TRBJ1-2	-	CASSFAVRANYGYTF	TGTGCCAGCAGCTTTGCGGTCCGGGCTAACTATGGCTACACCTTC
-	TRBV7-2	TRBJ2-2	-	CASSSNGNTGELFF	TGTGCCAGCAGCTCGAACGGTAACACCGGGGAGCTGTTTTTT
TRBD1	TRBV6-6	TRBJ1-4	-	CASSNRGEKLFF	TGTGCCAGCAGTAACAGGGGGGAAAAACTGTTTTTT
TRBD1	TRBV19	TRBJ1-4	few	CASTPSRQGDEKLFF	TGTGCCAGTACCCCCTCTCGGCAGGGGGATGAAAAACTGTTTTTT
-	TRBV18	TRBJ2-7	once	CASSPPVSASSYEQYF	TGTGCCAGCTCACCACCTGTATCGGCCAGCTCCTACGAGCAGTACTTC
-	TRBV2	TRBJ2-1	-	CATRVSPLNEQFF	TGTGCCACCCGGGTTTCCCCGCTCAATGAGCAGTTCTTC
-	TRBV11-3	TRBJ2-7	few	CASSFARGPSYEQYF	TGTGCCAGCAGCTTTGCCCGGGGGCCTAGCTACGAGCAGTACTTC
-	TRBV6-1	TRBJ1-6	-	CASSESRPPLHF	TGTGCCAGCAGTGAATCCAGACCACCCCTCCACTTT
-	TRBV7-9	TRBJ2-3	-	CASSSDVAADTQYF	TGTGCCAGCAGCTCGGACGTGGCAGCAGATACGCAGTATTTT
-	TRBV19	TRBJ1-2	-	CASSIVSGGYTF	TGTGCCAGTAGTATAGTGTCGGGGGGCTACACCTTC
TRBD1	TRBV12-5	TRBJ1-6	-	CASALGQNNSPLHF	TGTGCTAGTGCCCTGGGACAGAATAATTCACCCCTCCACTTT
-	TRBV15	TRBJ2-6	-	CATNPSTRSSGANVLTF	TGTGCCACCAACCCTTCAACTCGCAGCTCTGGGGCCAACGTCCTGACTTTC
TRBD2	TRBV6-6	TRBJ2-1	-	CASSYSSSGHNEQFF	TGTGCCAGCAGTTACTCGTCTAGCGGCCACAATGAGCAGTTCTTC
-	TRBV2	TRBJ2-5	few	CASSEAGLDGETQYF	TGTGCCAGCAGTGAAGCGGGGCTAGACGGGGAGACCCAGTACTTC
TRBD1	TRBV5-1	TRBJ1-1	-	CASSLVTGVGNTEAFF	TGCGCCAGCAGCTTGGTTACAGGGGTCGGGAACACTGAAGCTTTCTTT
-	TRBV7-7	TRBJ1-1	-	CASSLSENTEAFF	TGTGCCAGCAGCTTGTCAGAGAACACTGAAGCTTTCTTT
TRBD2	TRBV5-6	TRBJ2-3	-	CASSWGLATDTQYF	TGTGCCAGCAGCTGGGGACTAGCGACAGATACGCAGTATTTT
-	TRBV10-2	TRBJ2-7	-	CASNTGTYEQYF	TGCGCCAGCAACACAGGGACCTACGAGCAGTACTTC
TRBD1	TRBV19	TRBJ2-7	-	CASSKKDRGGYEQYF	TGTGCCAGTAGCAAAAAAGACAGGGGTGGGTACGAGCAGTACTTC
TRBD1	TRBV13	TRBJ1-5	-	CAGQGGRLQPQHF	TGTGCCGGACAGGGGGGAAGGTTGCAGCCCCAGCATTTT
TRBD2	TRBV6-4	TRBJ2-3	-	CASSDRAGGTTDTQYF	TGTGCCAGCAGTGACAGGGCGGGGGGAACCACAGATACGCAGTATTTT
TRBD2	TRBV10-2	TRBJ2-3	-	CASNLAGGTDTQYF	TGCGCCAGCAATCTGGCGGGGGGCACAGATACGCAGTATTTT
-	TRBV5-4	TRBJ2-1	few	CAAQSGGPYNEQFF	TGTGCCGCCCAATCCGGGGGGCCTTACAATGAGCAGTTCTTC